The clone carrying this TCR beta chain came up a few times. Its antigen is unknown. TCRdb processed the 5' RACE reads anew with MiXCR; each CDR3 protein has one entry. The table has approximately 680,000 distinct CDR3 sequences, less than 9% seen once. The source of the sample is a study of identical twins. In germline, CDR1 is MDHEN, CDR2 SYDVKM. Trimming shortened V by 11 bases and J by 0 bases, and 11 bases separated the two germline ends. CDR3 length: 13 residues. General study points: Abundant beta clonotypes from cord blood had fewer insertions, unlike memory repertoires, which showed none. Models came in too low on out-of-frame TCR alpha sharing in monozygotic twins.

Separately, the same data were catalogued under a study of yellow fever vaccine responses in identical twins.

The gene calls are TRBV28 and TRBJ2-4; D gene uncertain. Sequencing was carried out using PBMCs. The TCR sequence derives from a woman between 18 and 30 years old in good health. CDR3 DNA: TGTGCCGTTTATGGTCTAGCCAAAAACATTCAGTACTTC. Protein sequence: CAVYGLAKNIQYF.